Presented here are 17 T cell receptor beta chains from one specimen sequenced in a study of cytomegalovirus exposure and HLA in healthy donors. Primers: 60 Vbeta forward and 13 Jbeta reverse. Libraries were prepared by immunoSEQ multiplex PCR; TCRdb keeps only in-frame clonotypes and omits some of them. The sample includes approximately 160,000 clones, approximately 79% of them seen just once. The specimen was PBMCs. Receptors originate from a male donor in good health and CMV-seronegative.

The chain carries TRBV5-1 and TRBJ1-1; D may be TRBD1 (5 bases). The CDR3 loop spans 14 amino acids. Trimming took off 1 base at V and 4 bases at J, with 11 bases between the two ends. The V gene's germline CDR1 is SGHRS and CDR2 YFSETQ. The CDR3 here is CASSLQGGSTEAFF. The CDR3, as DNA: TGCGCCAGCAGCTTGCAGGGTGGCTCCACTGAAGCTTTCTTT.

The rearrangement joins TRBV14 to TRBJ1-2; D gene uncertain. V lost 4 bases and J lost 4, with 22 bases in between. This CDR3 spans 17 amino acids. Germline V lookup: CDR1 SGHDN, CDR2 FVKESK. The CDR3 loop reads CASSRSGIEALFYGYTF. The CDR3 bases are TGTGCCAGCAGCCGAAGCGGAATAGAGGCCTTATTCTATGGCTACACCTTC.

V and J are TRBV7-6 and TRBJ2-3; 10 positions match TRBD1. V shed 5 bases and J 0 bases; nucleotides not matched to a gene: 2. CDR3 length: 15 amino acids. Germline V CDR1 and CDR2: SGHVS, FNYEAQ. CDR3 DNA: TGTGCCAGCAGCCGGACAGGGGGAAGCACAGATACGCAGTATTTT. This gives the protein CASSRTGGSTDTQYF.

The CDR3 nucleotides read TGTGCCAGCAGCGTAAACCTAGCGGCTAGCACAGATACGCAGTATTTT. Translated: CASSVNLAASTDTQYF. The chain uses TRBV9 and TRBJ2-3; 7 nucleotides match TRBD2. Trimming removed 1 base from V and 0 bases from J; junction bases left unmatched: 5. The CDR3 contains 16 residues. Germline CDR1 SGDLS, CDR2 YYNGEE. The full variable domain, in which reference TRBV9 and TRBJ2-3 provide the parts outside the CDR3, is DSGVTQTPKHLITATGQRVTLRCSPRSGDLSVYWYQQSLDQGLQFLIQYYNGEERAKGNILERFSAQQFPDLHSELNLSSLELGDSALYFCASSVNLAASTDTQYFGPGTRLTVL.

The V gene is TRBV6-1, the J gene TRBJ1-5; D call uncertain. Germline loops: CDR1 MNHNS, CDR2 SASEGT. The V end was cut by 3 bases, the J end by 7 bases, with 13 bases between. There are 14 residues in the CDR3. The CDR3, as DNA: TGTGCCAGCAGTGACACAATGAGGCCCCAGCCCCAGCATTTT. It codes for CASSDTMRPQPQHF.

The J gene is TRBJ1-1, the V gene TRBV7-3; a possible D gene is TRBD1 (5 bases). The CDR3 loop spans 13 amino acids. V dropped 5 bases and J dropped 1 base, with 8 bases sitting between them. The germline gives CDR1 SGHTA, CDR2 FQGTGA. The CDR3 coding sequence is TGTGCCAGCAGCCTCGGACAGAACACTGAAGCTTTCTTT. Translating gives CASSLGQNTEAFF.

This clone was counted only a few times. The chain links TRBV10-3 to TRBJ1-1; D is ambiguous. V was trimmed by 3 bases and J by 1 base, leaving 6 bases between them. From germline, CDR1 is ENHRY and CDR2 SYGVKD. The CDR3 length is 13 residues. The CDR3 loop is CAISDSENTEAFF. The DNA of the CDR3 is TGTGCCATCAGTGACAGTGAGAACACTGAAGCTTTCTTT.

The chain has TRBV6-6 and TRBJ2-2, with 9 bases aligning to TRBD2. CDR3 length equals 16 residues. The germline V gene has CDR1 MNHNY and CDR2 SVGAGI (reference sequence). V was clipped by 6 bases and J by 7 bases; unmatched bases: 12. For the CDR3, the DNA is TGTGCCAGCAGCCCCTTTAGCGGGAGAGGAGGCGGGGAGCTGTTTTTT. Translating it yields CASSPFSGRGGGELFF.

The rearrangement uses TRBV15 and TRBJ2-1; D is ambiguous. The CDR3 is 14 amino acids. V was pared by 2 bases and J by 5 bases, with 10 bases between. Germline V gives CDR1 LNHNV, CDR2 YYDKDF (reference sequence). The CDR3 sequence is CATSRTIMNNEQFF. CDR3 bases: TGTGCCACCAGCAGAACTATCATGAACAATGAGCAGTTCTTC.

This clone was recorded only once. The chain recombines TRBV7-9 with TRBJ1-5, with D possibly being TRBD1 (6 bases). The germline gives CDR1 SEHNR, CDR2 FQNEAQ (reference sequence). V was trimmed by 4 bases and J by 7 bases, leaving 8 bases between them. This CDR3 region has 12 residues. CDR3 amino acids: CASSWGPQPQHF. The CDR3 nucleotides read TGTGCCAGCAGCTGGGGGCCACAGCCCCAGCATTTT.

The chain is built from TRBV7-2 and TRBJ1-2; possible D gene TRBD1, 6 bases. The V end lost 7 bases, the J end lost 0 bases, and 15 bases lay between the germline ends. The CDR3 is 15 amino acids. CDR1 is SGHTA, CDR2 FQGNSA, per germline. CDR3 residues: CASTVGRTANYGYTF. In DNA, the CDR3 is TGTGCCAGCACCGTGGGACGGACAGCTAACTATGGCTACACCTTC.

This rearrangement joins TRBV9 to TRBJ2-2; D might be TRBD2 (5 bases). Germline CDR1 SGDLS, CDR2 YYNGEE. Trimming shortened V by 6 bases and J by 6 bases, and 21 bases separated the two germline ends. The CDR3 is 16 amino acids. The CDR3 reads CASTTGLSPGAGELFF. DNA for the CDR3: TGTGCCAGCACTACTGGACTTTCCCCTGGAGCCGGGGAGCTGTTTTTT. The variable domain in full, with the rest retrieved from reference TRBV9 and TRBJ2-2, is DSGVTQTPKHLITATGQRVTLRCSPRSGDLSVYWYQQSLDQGLQFLIQYYNGEERAKGNILERFSAQQFPDLHSELNLSSLELGDSALYFCASTTGLSPGAGELFFGEGSRLTVL.

This chain links TRBV9 with TRBJ1-2; 7 nucleotides match TRBD1. The CDR3 totals 13 residues. The V and J ends lost 4 bases and 6 bases, in that order; junction bases with no gene match: 6. Germline CDR1 and CDR2: SGDLS and YYNGEE. CDR3 bases: TGTGCCAGCAGCTCTACAGGGGTGGATGGCTACACCTTC. It codes for CASSSTGVDGYTF.

V and J are TRBV5-6 and TRBJ2-2, with TRBD2 as a possible D gene (6 bases). This CDR3 has 15 residues. The V end lost 4 bases, the J end lost 1 base, and 11 bases lay between the germline ends. Looked up from germline, CDR1 is SGHDT and CDR2 is YYEEEE. The CDR3 sequence: CASSRRGLNTGELFF. The CDR3 DNA reads TGTGCCAGCAGCAGGAGGGGTCTGAACACCGGGGAGCTGTTTTTT.

This clone was recorded a few times. The chain carries TRBV2 and TRBJ1-1; D is uncertain. The CDR3 loop spans 13 amino acids. Germline V gives CDR1 SNHLY, CDR2 FYNNEI. Trimming shortened V by 6 bases and J by 1 base, and 9 bases separated the two germline ends. The CDR3 nucleotides read TGTGCCAGCAGCATCTTCGGGAACACTGAAGCTTTCTTT. The encoded protein is CASSIFGNTEAFF. Full variable domain (rest looked up from reference TRBV2 and TRBJ1-1): EPEVTQTPSHQVTQMGQEVILRCVPISNHLYFYWYRQILGQKVEFLVSFYNNEISEKSEIFDDQFSVERPDGSNFTLKIRSTKLEDSAMYFCASSIFGNTEAFFGQGTRLTVV.

V gene TRBV7-2 combines with J gene TRBJ2-7; TRBD2 might be the D (6 bases). V was shortened by 5 bases and J by 6 bases, with 20 bases between the two germline ends. CDR1 and CDR2 (germline): SGHTA, FQGNSA. The CDR3 has 15 residues. The CDR3 loop reads CASSIGGSGAGEQYF. CDR3 in DNA: TGTGCCAGCAGCATCGGAGGGAGTGGGGCTGGCGAGCAGTACTTC.

The rearrangement links TRBV7-3 to TRBJ2-2; no definite D call. CDR1 SGHTA and CDR2 FQGTGA come from the germline V gene. The CDR3 spans 14 residues. The V gene lost 5 bases and the J gene lost 4 bases, with 11 bases spanning the gap. As DNA, the CDR3 is TGTGCCAGCAGCCGAACGACTCGCACCGGGGAGCTGTTTTTT. It encodes CASSRTTRTGELFF.